This T cell receptor (beta chain) was sequenced in a study of PD-1 blockade in classical Hodgkin lymphoma. TCRdb's copy holds only in-frame clones and misses some; the assay was immunoSEQ multiplex PCR. Of 19,000 or so clones listed, just under 90% are singletons. Per the germline V gene, CDR1 is MGHRA and CDR2 is YSYEKL. Trimming took 0 bases from V and 0 from J, leaving 5 bases between them. The CDR3 spans 14 residues. Sample time point: newly diagnosed, previously untreated cHL patient sample. Magnetic negative selection isolated CD8+ T cells from thawed PBMCs. What served as comparison were PBMCs in newly diagnosed, untreated classical Hodgkin lymphoma.

The sample consisted of CD8+ T cells from blood. V and J are TRBV4-1 and TRBJ1-1; D not certain. The TCR comes from a human donor with classical Hodgkin lymphoma. The CDR3 protein is CASSQDPLNTEAFF. DNA for the CDR3: TGCGCCAGCAGCCAAGATCCTCTGAACACTGAAGCTTTCTTT.